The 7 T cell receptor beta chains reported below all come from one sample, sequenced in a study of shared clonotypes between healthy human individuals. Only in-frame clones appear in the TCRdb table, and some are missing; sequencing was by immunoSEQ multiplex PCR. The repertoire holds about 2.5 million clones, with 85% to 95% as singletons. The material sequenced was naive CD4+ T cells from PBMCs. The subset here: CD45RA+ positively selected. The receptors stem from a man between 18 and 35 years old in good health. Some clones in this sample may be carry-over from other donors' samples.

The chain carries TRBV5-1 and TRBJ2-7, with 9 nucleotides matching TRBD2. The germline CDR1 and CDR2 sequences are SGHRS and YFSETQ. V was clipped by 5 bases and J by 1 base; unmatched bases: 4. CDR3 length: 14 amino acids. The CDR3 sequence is CASSRLAESYEQYF. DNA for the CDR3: TGCGCCAGCAGTCGACTAGCGGAATCCTACGAGCAGTACTTC.

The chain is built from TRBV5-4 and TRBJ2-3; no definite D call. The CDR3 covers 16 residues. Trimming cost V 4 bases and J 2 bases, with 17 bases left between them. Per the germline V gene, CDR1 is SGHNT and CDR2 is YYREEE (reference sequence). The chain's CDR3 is CASSLGPGPYTDTQYF. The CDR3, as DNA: TGTGCCAGCAGCCTCGGGCCGGGCCCATACACAGATACGCAGTATTTT.

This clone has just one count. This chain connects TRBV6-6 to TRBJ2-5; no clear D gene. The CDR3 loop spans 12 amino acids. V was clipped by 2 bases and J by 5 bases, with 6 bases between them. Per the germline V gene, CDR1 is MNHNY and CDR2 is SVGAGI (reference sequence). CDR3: CASSYGWETQYF. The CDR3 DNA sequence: TGTGCCAGCAGTTACGGGTGGGAGACCCAGTACTTC.

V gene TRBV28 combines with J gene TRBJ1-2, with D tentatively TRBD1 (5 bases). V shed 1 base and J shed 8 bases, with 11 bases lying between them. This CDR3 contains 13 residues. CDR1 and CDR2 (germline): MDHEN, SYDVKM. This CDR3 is CASSLSGSGGYTF. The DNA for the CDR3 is TGTGCCAGCAGTTTATCAGGGTCGGGAGGCTACACCTTC.

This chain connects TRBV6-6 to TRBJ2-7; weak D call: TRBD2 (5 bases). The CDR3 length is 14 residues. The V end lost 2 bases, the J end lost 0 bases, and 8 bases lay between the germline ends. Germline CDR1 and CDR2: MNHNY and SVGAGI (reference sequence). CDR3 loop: CASSYIRGSYEQYF. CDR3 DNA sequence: TGTGCCAGCAGTTACATCCGGGGCTCCTACGAGCAGTACTTC.

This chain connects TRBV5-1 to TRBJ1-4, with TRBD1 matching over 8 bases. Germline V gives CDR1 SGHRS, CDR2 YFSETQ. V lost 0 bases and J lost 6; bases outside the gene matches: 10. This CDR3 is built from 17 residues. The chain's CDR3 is CASSLGNRGEAYEKLFF. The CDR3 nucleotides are TGCGCCAGCAGCTTGGGAAACAGGGGGGAGGCGTATGAAAAACTGTTTTTT.

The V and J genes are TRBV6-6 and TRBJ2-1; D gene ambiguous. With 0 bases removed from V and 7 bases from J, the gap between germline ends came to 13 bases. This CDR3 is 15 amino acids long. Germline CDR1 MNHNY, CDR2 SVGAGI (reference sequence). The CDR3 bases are TGTGCCAGCAGTTACTCATTAGTCGGTGGGAATGAGCAGTTCTTC. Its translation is CASSYSLVGGNEQFF.